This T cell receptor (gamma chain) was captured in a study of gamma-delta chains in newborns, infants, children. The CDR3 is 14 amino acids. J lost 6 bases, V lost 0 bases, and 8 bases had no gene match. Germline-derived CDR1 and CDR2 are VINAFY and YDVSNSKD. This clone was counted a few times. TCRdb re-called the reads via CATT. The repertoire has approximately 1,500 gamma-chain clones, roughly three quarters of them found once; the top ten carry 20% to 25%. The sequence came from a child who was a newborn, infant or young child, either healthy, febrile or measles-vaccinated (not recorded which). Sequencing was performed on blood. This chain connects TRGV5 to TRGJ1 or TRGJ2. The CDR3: CATWDRPDRYKKLF. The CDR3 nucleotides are TGTGCCACCTGGGACAGGCCAGATCGTTATAAGAAACTCTTT.